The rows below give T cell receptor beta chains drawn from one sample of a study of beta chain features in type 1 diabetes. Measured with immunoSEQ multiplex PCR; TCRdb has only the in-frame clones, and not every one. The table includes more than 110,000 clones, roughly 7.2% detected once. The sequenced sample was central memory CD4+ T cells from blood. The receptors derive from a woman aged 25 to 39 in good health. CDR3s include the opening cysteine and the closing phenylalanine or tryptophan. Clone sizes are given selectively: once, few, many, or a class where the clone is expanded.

CASSYPPTRQPQHF	-	TRBV21-1	TRBJ1-5
CASSLGGGSSYEQYF	few	TRBV7-9	TRBJ2-7
CASSEARSVQETQYF	-	TRBV6-1	TRBJ2-5
CASSQQTGGDGNQPQHF	few	TRBV16	TRBJ1-5
CAWSRGTNTGELFF	-	TRBV30	TRBJ2-2
CASSKPLAGFTDTQYF	-	TRBV19	TRBJ2-3
CASSTRTSGRNEQYF	few	TRBV7-9	TRBJ2-7
CASRQGATDTQYF	-	TRBV6-4	TRBJ2-3
CASSLAPPAGGRDEQFF	few	TRBV7-2	TRBJ2-1
CASRVATGVSNTGELFF	many	TRBV19	TRBJ2-2
CASSGSGNEQFF	many	TRBV7-6	TRBJ2-1
CASSPTGDYGYTF	few	TRBV6-6	TRBJ1-2
CASSAGTGYEKLFF	few	TRBV25-1	TRBJ1-4
CASSTPGGQEVQYF	-	TRBV4-3	TRBJ2-5
CSADRPPEAFF	few	TRBV20-1	TRBJ1-1
CASSFGGGQLSYEQYF	few	TRBV28	TRBJ2-7
CASRDRGPYEQYF	few	TRBV2	TRBJ2-7
CASSPSGSSNYGYTF	-	TRBV18	TRBJ1-2
CASSPRTGMDTEAFF	-	TRBV18	TRBJ1-1
CASSAGQLETQYF	few	TRBV7-6	TRBJ2-5
CASTGGALNTEAFF	many	TRBV28	TRBJ1-1
CASSPYPGQGAETQYF	few	TRBV4-1	TRBJ2-5
CASSYSGRPDTQYF	few	TRBV4-2	TRBJ2-3
CASSTRTGELFF	-	TRBV7-3	TRBJ2-2
CSGGQGRGYTF	-	TRBV20-1	TRBJ1-2
CASSESGRGSEQFF	-	TRBV2	TRBJ2-1
CASSVVVGLYNEQFF	few	TRBV9	TRBJ2-1
CASSIQMSTDTQYF	-	TRBV19	TRBJ2-3
CASSPASQGSGANVLTF	few	TRBV4-1	TRBJ2-6
CASSGRTSNYEQYF	-	TRBV6-1	TRBJ2-7
CASRRTSGTNTGELFF	few	TRBV2	TRBJ2-2
CASSEFGRAMGETQYF	few	TRBV25-1	TRBJ2-5